One and the same sample provided the 25 T cell receptor beta chains below, sequenced in a study of T-cell reconstitution after alpha-beta-depleted transplantation in children. It was with unique molecular identifiers that the TCRbeta library was prepared. One entry per CDR3 protein results from TCRdb running MiXCR on the PCR reads. The data contain hundreds of thousands of distinct CDR3 sequences, about an eighth of them singletons. The specimen comprised PBMCs, mostly from graft donor cells, sampled 360 days after TCRalphabeta/CD19-depleted stem cell transplant. These receptors were obtained from a male patient aged 10-17 years who had a stem cell transplant for acute myeloid leukemia, so the T cells may come from the graft donor.

The rearrangement joins TRBV4-3 to TRBJ1-4; D is unclear. Germline V gene sequence: CDR1 LGHNA, CDR2 YSLEER. V was trimmed by 8 bases and J by 0 bases, leaving 10 bases between them. The CDR3 runs to 14 residues. CDR3 in DNA: TGCGCCAGCGGAAATTCCCCAACTAATGAAAAACTGTTTTTT. Amino acids: CASGNSPTNEKLFF.

This clonotype showed up just a few times. The V and J genes are TRBV28 and TRBJ2-3, with 7 bases matching TRBD1. The CDR3 is made up of 14 amino acids. The V segment lost 6 bases and the J segment 7 bases; nucleotides outside the gene matches: 10. Per germline, CDR1 MDHEN and CDR2 SYDVKM. The CDR3 is CASSRDRGVNTQYF. Written as DNA, the CDR3 is TGTGCCAGCAGCCGGGACAGAGGTGTTAATACGCAGTATTTT.

This clonotype has just a few counts. V usage is TRBV18 and J usage is TRBJ2-7, with D possibly matching TRBD2 (6 bases). Germline V lookup: CDR1 KGHSH, CDR2 LQKENI. Between the trimmed V and J ends, which lost 1 base and 7 bases, there was a span of 14 bases. The CDR3 has 14 residues. This chain's CDR3 is CASSPQDYFSEQYF. The CDR3 bases are TGTGCCAGCTCACCACAGGACTACTTTTCTGAGCAGTACTTC.

The rearrangement links TRBV20-1 to TRBJ2-3, with TRBD2 matching 9 bases. V was clipped by 0 bases and J by 4 bases; unmatched bases: 5. Germline CDR1 is DFQATT and CDR2 is SNEGSKA (reference sequence). The CDR3 is made up of 15 amino acids. The DNA of the CDR3 is TGCAGTGCTAGAGATGGCGGGAGGGCCGCAGATACGCAGTATTTT. It is translated as CSARDGGRAADTQYF.

This clonotype was seen only once. V is TRBV4-3 and J is TRBJ2-2; D call uncertain. From germline, CDR1 is LGHNA and CDR2 YSLEER. Between the trimmed V and J ends, which lost 0 bases and 3 bases, there was a span of 5 bases. This CDR3 is built from 14 residues. CDR3 sequence reads: CASSQERYTGELFF. CDR3 DNA sequence: TGCGCCAGCAGCCAAGAAAGGTACACCGGGGAGCTGTTTTTT.

Regarding this clonotype: One end of the junction does not line up with germline, which may come from a read error. J is TRBJ2-1 and V is TRBV12-3 or TRBV12-4; D assignment may be TRBD1 or TRBD2 (6 bases each). The CDR3 is 15 amino acids. CDR3 residues: CASMGGRGSYNEQSF. The CDR3 nucleotides are TGTGCCAGCATGGGGGGCCGGGGCTCCTACAATGAGCAGTCCTTC.

This clonotype turned up a few times. This chain links TRBV18 with TRBJ2-1; perhaps TRBD2 as D (5 bases). This CDR3 has 14 residues. Trimming cost V 6 bases and J 7 bases, with 16 bases left between them. The germline V gene encodes CDR1 KGHSH and CDR2 LQKENI. DNA of the CDR3: TGTGCCAGCTCGCTTTCTGGCGGGCCTAATGAGCAGTTCTTC. Protein: CASSLSGGPNEQFF.

This clonotype was seen repeatedly, ten times or more. The rearrangement uses TRBV4-2 and TRBJ2-1; 9 bases match TRBD2. The CDR3 runs to 17 residues. Germline values: CDR1 LGHNA, CDR2 YNFKEQ. With 2 bases clipped from V and 3 bases from J, the junction kept 8 bases outside the gene matches. CDR3: CASSQTPTSGGYNEQFF. The CDR3 DNA follows: TGTGCCAGCAGCCAAACCCCGACTAGCGGAGGCTACAATGAGCAGTTCTTC.

This clonotype was counted a single time. The genes are TRBV28 and TRBJ2-1; D gene ambiguous. This CDR3 has 15 residues. From germline, CDR1 is MDHEN and CDR2 SYDVKM. Trimming took off 5 bases at V and 0 bases at J, with 11 bases between the two ends. Written as DNA, the CDR3 is TGTGCCAGCAGTCCCCCGGTCTCCTCCTACAATGAGCAGTTCTTC. Residues: CASSPPVSSYNEQFF.

This chain connects TRBV10-3 to TRBJ2-7; 7 positions match TRBD1. The V segment lost 4 bases and the J segment 6 bases; nucleotides outside the gene matches: 3. CDR3 length: 12 amino acids. Per the germline V gene, CDR1 is ENHRY and CDR2 is SYGVKD. CDR3 sequence reads: CAISATGAEQYF. DNA of the CDR3: TGTGCCATCAGTGCCACAGGGGCCGAGCAGTACTTC.

This clonotype appeared many times. The chain combines TRBV20-1 with TRBJ2-2; TRBD2 agrees at 9 bases. V dropped 1 base and J dropped 3; count of bases not matched to a gene: 15. The V gene's germline CDR1 is DFQATT and CDR2 SNEGSKA (reference sequence). This CDR3 spans 19 amino acids. CDR3 residues: CSARVFSGSLQRYTGELFF. The CDR3 nucleotides are TGCAGTGCTAGAGTTTTTAGCGGGAGTCTTCAGCGTTACACCGGGGAGCTGTTTTTT.

The table lists this clonotype with many counts. The CDR3 spells CASSRTGRGETQYF. CDR3 nucleotides: TGTGCCAGCAGTCGGACTGGGCGGGGGGAGACCCAGTACTTC. V is TRBV7-9 and J is TRBJ2-5; 7 nucleotides align to TRBD2. The trim removed 6 bases at V and 5 bases at J, leaving 9 bases unmatched. The CDR3 runs 14 residues. From germline, CDR1 is SEHNR and CDR2 FQNEAQ (reference sequence).

The rearrangement uses TRBV20-1 and TRBJ2-7; possible D gene TRBD1, 6 bases. This CDR3 spans 12 amino acids. CDR1 and CDR2 (germline): DFQATT, SNEGSKA (reference sequence). V dropped 5 bases and J dropped 5 bases, with 13 bases sitting between them. The CDR3 bases are TGCAGTGCTCAGGGGCCCACCGACGAGCAGTACTTC. Translating gives CSAQGPTDEQYF.

This clonotype was counted only a few times. V gene TRBV29-1 combines with J gene TRBJ2-7; perhaps D is TRBD1 or TRBD2 (6 bases each). CDR1 is SQVTM, CDR2 ANQGSEA, per germline. The CDR3 totals 16 residues. V was trimmed by 4 bases and J by 4 bases, leaving 23 bases between them. This chain's CDR3 is CSVGKTRRGTPYEQYF. The CDR3 DNA is TGCAGCGTTGGTAAGACTCGGAGGGGGACCCCGTACGAGCAGTACTTC.

This clonotype was detected a few times. The chain uses TRBV2 and TRBJ2-3; 7 nucleotides align to TRBD2. This CDR3 is 14 amino acids long. Germline V CDR1 and CDR2: SNHLY, FYNNEI. J lost 4 bases, V lost 3 bases, and 4 bases had no gene match. The CDR3 DNA follows: TGTGCCAGCAGTGATTACCTAGCGGCAGATACGCAGTATTTT. Protein sequence: CASSDYLAADTQYF.

This clonotype has more than one count but fewer than ten. This chain connects TRBV7-3 to TRBJ2-2; no definite D call. Germline V gene data show CDR1 as SGHTA and CDR2 as FQGTGA. V shed 0 bases and J shed 3 bases, with 8 bases lying between them. The CDR3 runs to 15 residues. The CDR3, as DNA: TGTGCCAGCAGCTTAACTCATCCGTACACCGGGGAGCTGTTTTTT. Amino acids: CASSLTHPYTGELFF.

This clonotype was detected only a few times. The chain joins TRBV20-1 to TRBJ2-1; 14 bases fit TRBD2. The CDR3 runs to 18 residues. Germline loops: CDR1 DFQATT, CDR2 SNEGSKA (reference sequence). V lost 2 bases, J lost 7 bases, and 13 bases stayed unmatched. The CDR3 sequence is CSARRPAGTSGRGNEQFF. The DNA for the CDR3 is TGCAGTGCTAGAAGACCGGCCGGGACTAGCGGGAGAGGGAATGAGCAGTTCTTC.

This clonotype was detected a few times. The rearrangement joins TRBV12-3 or TRBV12-4 to TRBJ2-2; no definite D call. The ends were cut back, 8 bases at V and 7 bases at J, with 17 bases in the middle. CDR3 length equals 14 residues. CDR3 DNA: TGTGCCAGCGCGTCCCCCCCCTTAGGCGGGGAGCTGTTTTTT. Translation: CASASPPLGGELFF.

J is TRBJ2-7 and V is TRBV6-2 or TRBV6-3; a weak D match, TRBD2 (6 bases). Trimming pared 2 bases from V and 5 bases from J, leaving 13 bases between. In germline, CDR1 is MNHEY, CDR2 SVGEGT. The CDR3 sequence is 14 residues long. CDR3 DNA sequence: TGTGCCAGCAGTTACGGGCGGGAAGGGAACGAGCAGTACTTC. Protein sequence: CASSYGREGNEQYF.

There are a few counts of this clonotype. The CDR3 loop is CSALGLAVSYNEQFF. DNA of the CDR3: TGCAGTGCGTTGGGACTAGCGGTCTCCTACAATGAGCAGTTCTTC. The V call is TRBV20-1, the J call TRBJ2-1; TRBD2 matches at 11 bases. The CDR3 runs to 15 residues. Trimming removed 6 bases from V and 0 bases from J; junction bases left unmatched: 4. CDR1 and CDR2 (germline): DFQATT, SNEGSKA (reference sequence).

This clonotype was recorded at least ten times. The gene calls are TRBV12-3 or TRBV12-4 and TRBJ2-1; tentative D call: TRBD2 (5 bases). This CDR3 has 12 residues. Trimming took 2 bases from V and 10 from J, leaving 9 bases between them. The CDR3 region is CASSLFQREQFF. The CDR3 region has the DNA TGTGCCAGCAGTTTATTCCAGCGGGAGCAGTTCTTC.

In this sample, this clonotype turned up many times. The chain joins TRBV12-3 or TRBV12-4 to TRBJ1-5; D not resolved. CDR3 size: 16 residues. The V end lost 6 bases, the J end lost 3 bases, and 18 bases lay between the germline ends. The CDR3 DNA follows: TGTGCCAGCAGATACCGGGCTCTACCTTTCAATCAGCCCCAGCATTTT. The encoded protein is CASRYRALPFNQPQHF.

This chain joins TRBV7-3 and TRBJ2-5, with TRBD2 matching 12 bases. This CDR3 region has 17 residues. Trimming at V came to 0 bases and at J to 4 bases, leaving 6 bases not matched to a gene. Germline values: CDR1 SGHTA, CDR2 FQGTGA. The CDR3 protein is CASSLTIGLAGSETQYF. The CDR3 region has the DNA TGTGCCAGCAGCTTAACGATAGGACTAGCGGGATCAGAGACCCAGTACTTC.

This clonotype was found a few times. The J gene is TRBJ2-2, the V gene TRBV4-2; D is undetermined. Germline V gives CDR1 LGHNA, CDR2 YNFKEQ. CDR3 length: 18 amino acids. The V end was cut by 1 base, the J end by 1 base, with 16 bases between. The CDR3 reads CASSQVGAGPKNTGELFF. CDR3 DNA sequence: TGTGCCAGCAGCCAAGTGGGCGCCGGGCCTAAGAACACCGGGGAGCTGTTTTTT.

This clonotype was seen repeatedly, ten times or more. The chain links TRBV7-2 to TRBJ2-2, with D perhaps matching TRBD2 (6 bases). Trimming removed 5 bases from V and 3 bases from J, with 16 bases in between. Germline CDR1 and CDR2: SGHTA and FQGNSA. The CDR3 contains 16 residues. In DNA form, the CDR3 reads TGTGCCAGCAGCACTAGCCCCCCGCGGGACACCGGGGAGCTGTTTTTT. It codes for CASSTSPPRDTGELFF.